Here is one T cell receptor beta chain with its context. What it binds is not known. This record belongs to a study of lymphopenia after photon versus proton radiotherapy. Study-wide results and caveats: Relative stability marked proton patients; photon patients lost diversity and naive cells. Post-nadir diversity loss with photons came from oligoclonal expansion, particularly CD8+ Temra cells. Better survival with proton therapy was suggested as possible, not demonstrated.

In germline, CDR1 is SGHNT, CDR2 YYREEE (reference sequence). The V gene lost 7 bases and the J gene lost 6 bases, with 20 bases spanning the gap. The CDR3 totals 14 residues. Libraries were prepared by immunoSEQ multiplex PCR; TCRdb keeps only in-frame clonotypes and omits some of them. Of about 53,000 clones listed, approximately 82% are singletons. The receptor was isolated from a man in his fifties or sixties with gastric cancer. Sequencing used peripheral blood, obtained from a patient treated with photon-based radiotherapy. The chain has TRBV5-4 and TRBJ2-7, with D maybe TRBD2 (6 bases). Written as DNA, the CDR3 is TGTGCCAGCGCCGGGGGATTGGGGCAAGGCGAGCAGTACTTC. It yields the protein CASAGGLGQGEQYF.